These 10 T cell receptor beta chains were all obtained from the same sample, sequenced in a study of PD-L1 blockade in urothelial cancer. Clones were sequenced by immunoSEQ multiplex PCR, and TCRdb holds only the in-frame ones, with some missing. The sample has 130,000 or so clones; roughly 80% are singletons. The time point is: pretreatment peripheral blood. Sequencing was performed on PBMCs, taken around atezolizumab (anti-PD-L1) treatment. The receptor source for this set is a man in his fifties or sixties with urothelial cancer.

This clone was detected once. This chain links TRBV28 with TRBJ1-4; D is uncertain. The CDR3 sequence is 16 residues long. V was pared by 3 bases and J by 0 bases, with 11 bases between. Per germline, CDR1 MDHEN and CDR2 SYDVKM. The CDR3 DNA reads as TGTGCCAGCAGTTTGGTGGGCCTCGCAACTAATGAAAAACTGTTTTTT. It codes for CASSLVGLATNEKLFF.

This chain joins TRBV5-1 and TRBJ2-1, with 8 bases fitting TRBD2. Germline CDR1 is SGHRS and CDR2 is YFSETQ. Trimming at V came to 5 bases and at J to 1 base, leaving 17 bases not matched to a gene. The CDR3 runs to 19 residues. CDR3 region: CASSPSGSLPTRSYNEQFF. The CDR3 DNA follows: TGCGCCAGCAGTCCCAGCGGGAGTCTCCCCACCAGATCCTACAATGAGCAGTTCTTC.

V usage is TRBV7-9 and J usage is TRBJ2-5, with TRBD2 matching 10 bases. The CDR3 covers 16 residues. Per germline, CDR1 SEHNR and CDR2 FQNEAQ (reference sequence). V shed 6 bases, J shed 1 base, and the junction held 8 bases outside the gene matches. Here the CDR3 reads CASRRGASGGQETQYF. The CDR3 DNA sequence: TGTGCCAGCAGGAGAGGCGCTAGCGGGGGCCAAGAGACCCAGTACTTC.

The gene calls are TRBV30 and TRBJ1-6, with no clear D. Trimming cost V 0 bases and J 10 bases, with 4 bases left between them. The CDR3 length is 11 residues. CDR1 is GTSNPN and CDR2 is SVGIG in the germline V gene (reference sequence). The DNA of the CDR3 is TGTGCCTGGAGTGTACACTCACCCCTCCACTTT. Amino acids: CAWSVHSPLHF.

This clone has more than one count but fewer than ten. The rearrangement uses TRBV21-1 and TRBJ1-6; the D call in the table, TRBD1, was not verified against the DNA. TRBV21-1 is shown as a pseudogene. CDR3 length: 19 residues. The CDR3 bases are TGTGCCAGCAGCAAAGTCACGGGACAGGGGAGATTCTATAATTCACCCCTCCACTTT. Protein sequence: CASSKVTGQGRFYNSPLHF.

The gene calls are TRBV7-9 and TRBJ2-3; possibly TRBD2 for D (6 bases). The CDR3 is made up of 16 amino acids. Germline V lookup: CDR1 SEHNR, CDR2 FQNEAQ (reference sequence). V lost 0 bases and J 1 base, leaving 11 bases between the germline ends. In DNA, the CDR3 is TGTGCCAGCAGCTTAGCCCCGGGAGTTCGCACAGATACGCAGTATTTT. It yields the protein CASSLAPGVRTDTQYF.

The rearrangement joins TRBV7-6 to TRBJ2-7, with a weak D call TRBD2 (5 bases). Trimming removed 1 base at V and 2 bases at J, with 12 bases between. This CDR3 has 15 amino acids. Germline V lookup: CDR1 SGHVS, CDR2 FNYEAQ. The CDR3 loop reads CASSLVLRRTYEQYF. Written as DNA, the CDR3 is TGTGCCAGCAGCTTAGTGCTGCGGAGGACCTACGAGCAGTACTTC.

The V gene is TRBV10-3, the J gene TRBJ2-7; 8 bases fit TRBD1. Germline V CDR1 and CDR2: ENHRY, SYGVKD. V lost 11 bases and J lost 0; bases outside the gene matches: 3. The CDR3 extends over 12 amino acids. Here the CDR3 reads CAVGQGSYEQYF. In DNA, the CDR3 is TGTGCCGTAGGACAGGGCTCCTACGAGCAGTACTTC.

J is TRBJ2-2 and V is TRBV9; perhaps TRBD2 as D (5 bases). Germline CDR1 reads SGDLS; CDR2 reads YYNGEE. This CDR3 has 19 amino acids. The V end lost 4 bases, the J end lost 7 bases, and 29 bases lay between the germline ends. This CDR3 reads CASSPRLPGGPPSHGELFF. Written as DNA, the CDR3 is TGTGCCAGCAGCCCCCGCCTCCCCGGAGGCCCCCCCTCCCACGGGGAGCTGTTTTTT.

The J gene is TRBJ2-2, the V gene TRBV14; TRBD2 is a possible D gene (5 bases). This CDR3 contains 21 residues. Germline CDR1 SGHDN, CDR2 FVKESK. The V end lost 0 bases, the J end lost 4 bases, and 27 bases lay between the germline ends. CDR3 protein: CASSQDLRARFNGMPTGELFF. The DNA of the CDR3 is TGTGCCAGCAGCCAAGATCTTAGGGCTCGGTTTAACGGGATGCCCACCGGGGAGCTGTTTTTT.